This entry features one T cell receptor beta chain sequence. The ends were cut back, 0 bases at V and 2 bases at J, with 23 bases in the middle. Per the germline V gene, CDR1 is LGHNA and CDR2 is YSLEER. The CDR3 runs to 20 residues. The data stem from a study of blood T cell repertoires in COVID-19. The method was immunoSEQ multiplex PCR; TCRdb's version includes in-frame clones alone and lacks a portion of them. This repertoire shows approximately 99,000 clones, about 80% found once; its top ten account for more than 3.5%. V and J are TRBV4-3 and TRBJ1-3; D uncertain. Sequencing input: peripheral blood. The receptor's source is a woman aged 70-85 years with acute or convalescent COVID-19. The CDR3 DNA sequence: TGCGCCAGCAGCCAAGATAAGGTGATCCGAGGAGGGTTTGCTGGAAACACCATATATTTT. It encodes CASSQDKVIRGGFAGNTIYF.